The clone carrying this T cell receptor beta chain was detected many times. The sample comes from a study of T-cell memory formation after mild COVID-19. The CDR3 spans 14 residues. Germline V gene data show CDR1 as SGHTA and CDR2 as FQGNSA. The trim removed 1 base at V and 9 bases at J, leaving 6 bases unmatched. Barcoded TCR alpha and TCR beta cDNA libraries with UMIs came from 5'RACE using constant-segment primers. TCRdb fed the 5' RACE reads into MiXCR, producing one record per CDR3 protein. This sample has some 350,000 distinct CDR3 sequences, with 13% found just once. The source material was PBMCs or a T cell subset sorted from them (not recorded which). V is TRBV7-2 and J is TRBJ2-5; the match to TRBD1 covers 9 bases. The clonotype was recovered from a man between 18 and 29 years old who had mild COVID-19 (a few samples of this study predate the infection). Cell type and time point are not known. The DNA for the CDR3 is TGTGCCAGCAGCTTAGACAGGGGGCATTCGTCCCAGTACTTC. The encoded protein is CASSLDRGHSSQYF.